The 10 T cell receptor beta chains in this list originate from one sample, sequenced in a study of shared clonotypes between healthy human individuals (dated by TCRdb to 2018 to 2020). The library was built by means of the immunoSEQ multiplex PCR assay. Imported from immuneACCESS, the table was reduced by TCRdb to in-frame sequences with V and J called. These copies leave out some clones; in studies compared against another copy, an unresolved V gene accounts for under half, and the cause of the remainder is not known. Here the sample has 2 million to 2.5 million clones; 93% occur a single time. Around 0.4% of the sample goes to the ten largest clones. The sequencing sample was made of naive CD4+ T cells from PBMCs. This specimen's cell subset or site label, interpreted: CD45RA+ positively selected. The receptor set was obtained from a man aged 18 to 35 in good health. Some clones in this sample may be carry-over from other donors' samples.

The CDR3 sequence is CASSLTQGSGNTIYF. In DNA form, the CDR3 reads TGTGCCAGCAGCTTAACACAGGGCTCTGGAAACACCATATATTTT. The rearrangement joins TRBV7-2 to TRBJ1-3; D possibly corresponds to TRBD1 (6 bases). The V gene lost 2 bases and the J gene lost 0 bases, with 8 bases spanning the gap. Germline assignment: CDR1 SGHTA and CDR2 FQGNSA. CDR3 length: 15 amino acids. Full variable domain (remainder filled in from reference TRBV7-2 and TRBJ1-3): GAGVSQSPSNKVTEKGKDVELRCDPISGHTALYWYRQSLGQGLEFLIYFQGNSAPDKSGLPSDRFSAERTGGSVSTLTIQRTQQEDSAVYLCASSLTQGSGNTIYFGEGSWLTVV.

The rearrangement uses TRBV5-5 and TRBJ1-2; TRBD1 might be the D (6 bases). CDR1 is SGHKS and CDR2 is YYEKEE in the germline V gene (reference sequence). The V gene lost 7 bases and the J gene lost 1 base, with 14 bases spanning the gap. CDR3 length: 14 residues. Written as DNA, the CDR3 is TGTGCCAGCTCGAGGGACACCAATAACTATGGCTACACCTTC. This gives the protein CASSRDTNNYGYTF.

This clone occurred a few times. The chain recombines TRBV7-2 with TRBJ1-2; D perhaps matches TRBD1 (6 bases). The CDR3 is 14 amino acids. Trimming removed 1 base at V and 8 bases at J, with 14 bases between. The germline CDR1 and CDR2 sequences are SGHTA and FQGNSA. The CDR3, as DNA: TGTGCCAGCAGCTTAGTGTGGGGGGCACAGGGCTACACCTTC. Amino acid sequence: CASSLVWGAQGYTF.

V and J are TRBV30 and TRBJ1-2, with D perhaps matching TRBD1 (6 bases). Trimming left V 1 base short and J 7 bases short, with 10 bases between. Germline loops: CDR1 GTSNPN, CDR2 SVGIG (reference sequence). The length of the CDR3 is 12 residues. CDR3: CAWSAGGPGYTF. CDR3 nucleotides: TGTGCCTGGAGTGCGGGGGGCCCTGGCTACACCTTC. Filled out from reference TRBV30 and TRBJ1-2, the complete variable domain reads SQTIHQWPATLVQPVGSPLSLECTVEGTSNPNLYWYRQAAGRGLQLLFYSVGIGQISSEVPQNLSASRPQDRQFILSSKKLLLSDSGFYLCAWSAGGPGYTFGSGTRLTVV.

This chain uses TRBV2 with TRBJ2-7, with D tentatively TRBD1 or TRBD2 (5 bases each). Trimming removed 8 bases at V and 6 bases at J, with 29 bases between. This CDR3 spans 17 amino acids. From germline, CDR1 is SNHLY and CDR2 FYNNEI. CDR3 protein: CASRTGLGTVRVLEQYF. CDR3 DNA: TGTGCCAGCCGGACGGGATTGGGGACCGTGAGGGTTCTCGAGCAGTACTTC.

The chain couples TRBV19 to TRBJ1-2; perhaps TRBD1 as D (6 bases). Germline CDR1 and CDR2: LNHDA and SQIVND (reference sequence). CDR3 length: 14 amino acids. V was cut by 4 bases and J by 4 bases, with 13 bases left in between. The CDR3 region has the DNA TGTGCCAGTAGTAAGGTCCCAGGGGCCTATGGCTACACCTTC. Its translation: CASSKVPGAYGYTF.

The chain couples TRBV7-9 to TRBJ2-7; 10 bases align to TRBD2. Germline lookup yields CDR1 SEHNR and CDR2 FQNEAQ (reference sequence). The CDR3 totals 17 residues. V gave up 4 bases and J gave up 3 bases; unmatched junction bases: 12. The CDR3 coding sequence is TGTGCCAGCAGCTGGACTACAAAACTAGCGGGAAGCTACGAGCAGTACTTC. Translated: CASSWTTKLAGSYEQYF.

The V and J genes are TRBV6-6 and TRBJ2-3; 12 positions match TRBD2. Trimming cost V 6 bases and J 6 bases; bases outside gene matches: 10. CDR1 and CDR2 (germline): MNHNY, SVGAGI (reference sequence). This CDR3 has 16 residues. The CDR3 sequence is CASSRRLAGVGDTQYF. For the CDR3, the DNA is TGTGCCAGCAGCCGCCGACTAGCGGGGGTGGGTGATACGCAGTATTTT.

The chain joins TRBV29-1 to TRBJ2-7, with 13 bases aligning to TRBD2. CDR1 SQVTM and CDR2 ANQGSEA come from the germline V gene. Losses at the gene ends were 7 bases for V and 3 bases for J; bases not matched to a gene: 6. This CDR3 is 14 amino acids long. CDR3 in amino acids: CSATLAGGLYEQYF. The DNA of the CDR3 is TGCAGCGCGACACTAGCGGGAGGGCTCTACGAGCAGTACTTC.

The gene calls are TRBV28 and TRBJ1-3; D is undetermined. The ends were cut back, 6 bases at V and 2 bases at J, with 11 bases in the middle. This CDR3 contains 14 residues. Per germline, CDR1 MDHEN and CDR2 SYDVKM. In DNA, the CDR3 is TGTGCCAGCAGCCGCGGTAAAACTGGAAACACCATATATTTT. Its translation is CASSRGKTGNTIYF.